This T cell receptor beta chain was obtained from a study of T cells in Graves' hyperthyroidism and ophthalmopathy. On this clonotype: Its antigen is not known.

Per the germline V gene, CDR1 is DFQATT and CDR2 is SNEGSKA (reference sequence). This CDR3 is built from 13 residues. The V end was cut by 6 bases, the J end by 1 base, with 12 bases between. There were TCR beta CDR3 regions amplified from RNA transcripts. Initially, a first-round RT-PCR of the TCR CDR3 employed the HTBI primer set. A single record per CDR3 protein comes from TCRdb applying MiXCR to the multiplex PCR reads. The table records hundreds of thousands of distinct CDR3 sequences, 35% to 55% of them present only once. Study outcomes and limitations: Ophthalmopathy prediction by the model preceded onset by a median approximately six months.

The source material was peripheral blood or thyroid tissue (not recorded which). V is TRBV20-1 and J is TRBJ1-1; tentative D call: TRBD1 (6 bases). The TCR originated in a woman younger than 35 with Graves' hyperthyroidism. CDR3 sequence reads: CSAMGTSNTEAFF. CDR3 coding DNA: TGCAGTGCCATGGGGACATCGAACACTGAAGCTTTCTTT.